This paragraph covers one TCR beta chain sequence. It was with 60 Vbeta and 13 Jbeta primers that the PCR ran. Repertoires were generated with immunoSEQ multiplex PCR, while TCRdb's copy carries only in-frame clones and drops some. The data hold about 82,000 clones, with under 80% observed a single time. The data are from a study of cytomegalovirus exposure and HLA in healthy donors. The CDR3 extends over 14 amino acids. V shed 3 bases and J 3 bases; nucleotides not matched to a gene: 3. CDR1 and CDR2 from the germline V gene are SGDLS and YYNGEE. The specimen sequenced was PBMCs. V usage is TRBV9 and J usage is TRBJ2-3; 8 bases match TRBD1. This receptor was obtained from a human donor in good health. The CDR3 DNA reads as TGTGCCAGCAGCGCTCAGGGGGCGACAGATACGCAGTATTTT. Protein product: CASSAQGATDTQYF.